These 19 T cell receptor beta chains were sequenced from one sample in a study of blood T cell repertoires in COVID-19. Only in-frame clones appear in the TCRdb table, and some are missing; sequencing was by immunoSEQ multiplex PCR. This repertoire shows some 200,000 clones, approximately 87% found once; its top ten account for approximately 11%. Sequenced input: peripheral blood. These receptors all stem from a woman between 55 and 75 years old with COVID-19, enrolled during active disease.

The chain links TRBV29-1 to TRBJ1-3; TRBD1 matches at 10 bases. The CDR3 sequence is 16 residues long. CDR1 is SQVTM, CDR2 ANQGSEA, per germline. V shed 0 bases, J shed 4 bases, and the junction held 6 bases outside the gene matches. CDR3 DNA: TGCAGCGTTGAAGATAGGGACAGGGGTACGGGAAACACCATATATTTT. It is translated as CSVEDRDRGTGNTIYF.

The V and J genes are TRBV15 and TRBJ1-1, with unresolved D. Germline V gene sequence: CDR1 LNHNV, CDR2 YYDKDF (reference sequence). The CDR3 is 15 amino acids. The V and J ends lost 1 base and 1 base respectively, with 10 bases between them. CDR3 amino acids: CATSRAGNQNTEAFF. The CDR3 DNA follows: TGTGCCACCAGCAGAGCGGGGAATCAGAACACTGAAGCTTTCTTT.

J is TRBJ2-3 and V is TRBV11-3; weak D call: TRBD2 (5 bases). The CDR3 runs to 15 residues. With 5 bases removed from V and 2 bases from J, the gap between germline ends came to 14 bases. CDR1 and CDR2 from the germline V gene are SGHNT and YENEEA. CDR3 protein: CASSPRGSFTDTQYF. DNA for the CDR3: TGTGCCAGCAGCCCACGAGGGAGTTTCACAGATACGCAGTATTTT.

The chain links TRBV21-1 to TRBJ1-3; TRBD1 was called by the table and not checked on the DNA. TRBV21-1 is marked as a pseudogene. The CDR3 runs 20 residues. The CDR3 nucleotides read TGTGCCAGCAGCAAAGGGGGAAGGGGACAGGGATTATGCGCTGGAAACACCATATATTTT. It specifies CASSKGGRGQGLCAGNTIYF.

The chain employs TRBV30 and TRBJ1-5, with 7 bases fitting TRBD1. The CDR3 loop spans 15 amino acids. Germline assignment: CDR1 GTSNPN and CDR2 SVGIG (reference sequence). J was trimmed by 5 bases and V by 1 base; bases with no gene match: 8. The CDR3 nucleotides are TGTGCCTGGAGTGGACCCAGGGGGGCAGATCAGCCCCAGCATTTT. It codes for CAWSGPRGADQPQHF.

V and J are TRBV5-1 and TRBJ2-1; 11 nucleotides agree with TRBD1. Unmatched junction bases numbered 10, after V lost 4 bases and J lost 7 bases. This CDR3 has 16 residues. Germline CDR1 reads SGHRS; CDR2 reads YFSETQ. CDR3 sequence reads: CASSPGTGGIGNEQFF. CDR3 nucleotides: TGCGCCAGCAGCCCTGGGACAGGGGGAATCGGGAATGAGCAGTTCTTC. The whole variable domain, remainder taken from reference TRBV5-1 and TRBJ2-1, is KAGVTQTPRYLIKTRGQQVTLSCSPISGHRSVSWYQQTPGQGLQFLFEYFSETQRNKGNFPGRFSGRQFSNSRSEMNVSTLELGDSALYLCASSPGTGGIGNEQFFGPGTRLTVL.

CDR3 in DNA: TGTGCCAGCAGCTTGGCGGGACAGGGGAATCAGCCCCAGCATTTT. This codes for CASSLAGQGNQPQHF. This rearrangement joins TRBV7-2 to TRBJ1-5, with 10 bases aligning to TRBD1. CDR1 SGHTA and CDR2 FQGNSA come from the germline V gene. The CDR3 totals 15 residues. J gave up 4 bases and V 3 bases, and 3 bases lay outside the gene matches.

The chain carries TRBV29-1 and TRBJ2-7; 7 bases line up with TRBD2. This CDR3 has 17 amino acids. Germline loops: CDR1 SQVTM, CDR2 ANQGSEA. The J segment lost 0 bases and the V segment lost 0 bases, leaving 11 bases of the junction unmatched. This CDR3 is CSVEDRRMGGSSYEQYF. Here the CDR3 DNA reads TGCAGCGTTGAAGATCGGAGGATGGGGGGGTCCTCCTACGAGCAGTACTTC.

The rearrangement uses TRBV19 and TRBJ1-1, with 7 bases identical to TRBD1. V trimming: 7 bases; J trimming: 5 bases; junction bases outside the gene matches: 7. Germline V gives CDR1 LNHDA, CDR2 SQIVND (reference sequence). The CDR3 covers 13 residues. CDR3 coding DNA: TGTGCCAGTAATAAGGGGGCGGGAACTGAAGCTTTCTTT. Its translation: CASNKGAGTEAFF.

This chain joins TRBV2 and TRBJ2-7, with TRBD1 identical over 10 bases. Germline CDR1 is SNHLY and CDR2 is FYNNEI. Trimming at V came to 6 bases and at J to 1 base, leaving 15 bases not matched to a gene. CDR3 length: 18 amino acids. The CDR3 here is CASSIPGQGFFMSYEQYF. The CDR3 region has the DNA TGTGCCAGCAGCATTCCGGGACAGGGGTTCTTTATGTCCTACGAGCAGTACTTC.

The V call is TRBV19, the J call TRBJ1-1; D gene unclear. This CDR3 has 15 amino acids. Germline CDR1 LNHDA, CDR2 SQIVND (reference sequence). V was cut by 2 bases and J by 1 base, with 11 bases left in between. The CDR3 reads CASSIRLSTNTEAFF. The CDR3 DNA follows: TGTGCCAGTAGTATACGACTTTCTACGAACACTGAAGCTTTCTTT.

The chain employs TRBV5-1 and TRBJ1-4; D gene uncertain. The V end was cut by 4 bases, the J end by 7 bases, with 17 bases between. CDR1 is SGHRS, CDR2 YFSETQ, per germline. The CDR3 loop spans 15 amino acids. Written as DNA, the CDR3 is TGCGCCAGCAGCCCGGACTTCCCGGCAGGTGAAAAACTGTTTTTT. Protein: CASSPDFPAGEKLFF. The full variable domain, with the rest looked up from reference TRBV5-1 and TRBJ1-4, is KAGVTQTPRYLIKTRGQQVTLSCSPISGHRSVSWYQQTPGQGLQFLFEYFSETQRNKGNFPGRFSGRQFSNSRSEMNVSTLELGDSALYLCASSPDFPAGEKLFFGSGTQLSVL.

CDR3: CASSQGSGNIQYF. The CDR3 region has the DNA TGTGCCAGCAGCCAAGGTTCCGGGAACATTCAGTACTTC. The chain carries TRBV4-2 and TRBJ2-4; D not certain. V shed 1 base and J shed 7 bases, with 8 bases lying between them. CDR3 size: 13 residues. CDR1 LGHNA and CDR2 YNFKEQ come from the germline V gene.

This chain joins TRBV19 and TRBJ1-5; D gene unclear. V dropped 6 bases and J dropped 4 bases, with 13 bases sitting between them. Per germline, CDR1 LNHDA and CDR2 SQIVND (reference sequence). CDR3 size: 14 residues. The CDR3 region is CASSRTPGNQPQHF. DNA of the CDR3: TGTGCCAGTAGCAGGACCCCGGGGAATCAGCCCCAGCATTTT. The whole variable domain, filled in from reference TRBV19 and TRBJ1-5, reads DGGITQSPKYLFRKEGQNVTLSCEQNLNHDAMYWYRQDPGQGLRLIYYSQIVNDFQKGDIAEGYSVSREKKESFPLTVTSAQKNPTAFYLCASSRTPGNQPQHFGDGTRLSIL.

The chain employs TRBV29-1 and TRBJ1-1; 9 bases are a match to TRBD1. This CDR3 has 12 amino acids. V dropped 6 bases and J dropped 7; count of bases not matched to a gene: 6. Per the germline V gene, CDR1 is SQVTM and CDR2 is ANQGSEA. The CDR3 sequence is CSVGDRAREAFF. The CDR3 DNA sequence: TGCAGCGTCGGGGACAGGGCCCGTGAAGCTTTCTTT.

The chain links TRBV4-3 to TRBJ1-2, with D perhaps TRBD1 (5 bases). The CDR3 runs 15 residues. Deletions cut 1 base from V and 2 bases from J, with 11 bases between. Germline CDR1 and CDR2: LGHNA and YSLEER. This chain's CDR3 is CASSQGSRVNYGYTF. The DNA for the CDR3 is TGCGCCAGCAGCCAAGGCAGCAGGGTGAACTATGGCTACACCTTC.

The genes are TRBV24-1 and TRBJ2-7, with TRBD1 identical over 9 bases. Germline trimming cut 4 bases from V and 7 bases from J; bases unmatched to any gene: 4. The CDR3 has 13 residues. The germline CDR1 and CDR2 sequences are KGHDR and SFDVKD. DNA for the CDR3: TGTGCCACCAGTGAGACAGGGGGTCAGGAGCAGTACTTC. The encoded protein is CATSETGGQEQYF.

The chain links TRBV5-1 to TRBJ2-3, with a weak D call TRBD2 (5 bases). CDR3 size: 14 residues. Trimming left V 2 bases short and J 2 bases short, with 9 bases between. The germline CDR1 and CDR2 sequences are SGHRS and YFSETQ. CDR3 loop: CASSLTDFTDTQYF. CDR3 sequence (DNA): TGCGCCAGCAGCTTAACGGACTTCACAGATACGCAGTATTTT.

The chain carries TRBV6-5 and TRBJ1-2; 7 bases match TRBD1. CDR3 length: 14 amino acids. Germline values: CDR1 MNHEY, CDR2 SVGAGI. Germline trimming cut 3 bases from V and 3 bases from J; bases unmatched to any gene: 4. CDR3 sequence (DNA): TGTGCCAGCAGTTATCCAGGACAGGACTATGGCTACACCTTC. This codes for CASSYPGQDYGYTF.